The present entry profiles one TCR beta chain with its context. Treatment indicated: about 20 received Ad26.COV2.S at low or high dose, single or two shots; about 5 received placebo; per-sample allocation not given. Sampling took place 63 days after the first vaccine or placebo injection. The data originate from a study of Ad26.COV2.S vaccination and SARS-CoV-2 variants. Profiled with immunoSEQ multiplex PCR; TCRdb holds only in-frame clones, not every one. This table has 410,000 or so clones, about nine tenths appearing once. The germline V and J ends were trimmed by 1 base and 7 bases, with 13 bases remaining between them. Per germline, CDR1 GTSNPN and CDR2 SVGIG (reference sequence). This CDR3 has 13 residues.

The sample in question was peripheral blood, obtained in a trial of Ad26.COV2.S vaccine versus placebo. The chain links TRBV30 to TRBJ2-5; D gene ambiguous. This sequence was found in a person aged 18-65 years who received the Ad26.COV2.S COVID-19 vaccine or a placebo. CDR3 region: CAWSGVGHGTQYF. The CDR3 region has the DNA TGTGCCTGGAGTGGTGTGGGCCATGGGACCCAGTACTTC.